This T cell receptor (beta chain) was sequenced during a study of technical replicates of blood from a few donors. Profiling relied on immunoSEQ multiplex PCR, and the TCRdb table lists in-frame clones only, not all of them. The sample gives 45,000 to 65,000 clones, roughly 96% of which show up once; just over 3% is in the top ten. The sequencing sample was made of PBMCs. This TCR derives from a human donor in good health. Some clones in this sample may be carry-over from other donors' samples.

The CDR3, as DNA: TGTGCCACCAGGGGGACAGGGTGGGACGAGCAGTACTTC. Its protein is CATRGTGWDEQYF. This chain links TRBV27 with TRBJ2-7; 9 bases fit TRBD1. CDR3 length: 13 residues. With V trimmed by 10 bases and J by 5 bases, 9 bases remained unmatched. Germline CDR1 MNHEY, CDR2 SMNVEV (reference sequence).